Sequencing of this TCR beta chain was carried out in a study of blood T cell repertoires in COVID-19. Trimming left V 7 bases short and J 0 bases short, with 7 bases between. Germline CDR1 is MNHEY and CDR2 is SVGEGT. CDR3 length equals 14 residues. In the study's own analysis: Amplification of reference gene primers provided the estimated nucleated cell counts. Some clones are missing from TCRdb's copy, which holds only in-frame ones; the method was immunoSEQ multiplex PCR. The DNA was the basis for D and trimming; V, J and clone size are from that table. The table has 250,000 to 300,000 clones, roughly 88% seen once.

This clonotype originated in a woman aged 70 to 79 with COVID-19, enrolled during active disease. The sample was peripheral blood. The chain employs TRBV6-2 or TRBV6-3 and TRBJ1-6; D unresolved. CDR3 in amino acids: CASNPSSYNSPLHF. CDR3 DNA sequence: TGTGCCAGCAACCCGAGCTCCTATAATTCACCCCTCCACTTT.